A selection of T cell receptor beta chains follows, all from one sample in a study of blood T cells in healthy people across ages. In TCRdb, the 5' RACE reads were re-called with MiXCR into one record per CDR3 protein. The data show 1.5 million to 2 million distinct CDR3 sequences, under 30% seen once. Source material: blood. The receptors come from a woman aged 25 to 45 in good health. Each CDR3 is given with its conserved first and last residue.

cdr3_aa	j_call	cdr3_length	v_call
CSARDRSGLKNIQYF	TRBJ2-4	15	TRBV20-1
CATSGFKGPQTDTQYF	TRBJ2-3	16	TRBV24-1
CASTRGGEQYF	TRBJ2-7	11	TRBV5-1
CASSQGGEANYGYTF	TRBJ1-2	15	TRBV4-1
CASSQDVSSGRRETQYF	TRBJ2-5	17	TRBV4-3
CASSPTGTENYGYTF	TRBJ1-2	15	TRBV18
CASRRDTSYEQYF	TRBJ2-7	13	TRBV5-1
CASSTRDTTNEKLFF	TRBJ1-4	15	TRBV6-6
CSANGGIRTDTQYF	TRBJ2-3	14	TRBV29-1
CASSSSQGAKGANVLTF	TRBJ2-6	17	TRBV7-9
CASSQGAGEAEQFF	TRBJ2-1	14	TRBV4-3
CASGSRGGPYEQYF	TRBJ2-7	14	TRBV5-4
CAISEGRSNYGYTF	TRBJ1-2	14	TRBV10-3
CASSVLAGTDTQYF	TRBJ2-3	14	TRBV9
CASSLAKLRSPLHF	TRBJ1-6	14	TRBV7-9
CASSGTVGTGEQYF	TRBJ2-7	14	TRBV2